This record looks at one T cell receptor beta chain sequence and its context. This table comes from immunoSEQ multiplex PCR, and its TCRdb copy is limited to in-frame clones, with some not included. The sample lists 8,000 to 13,000 clones, more than 75% occurring once. Trimming cost V 3 bases and J 7 bases, with 13 bases left between them. Germline CDR1 and CDR2: GTSNPN and SVGIG (reference sequence). The CDR3 consists of 13 residues. This sample was included in a study of control samples from healthy donors and cancer patients. The TCR was taken from a man aged 55-75 years with colorectal cancer. Specimen: PBMCs. The chain joins TRBV30 to TRBJ2-1; D is perhaps TRBD2 (6 bases). The CDR3 DNA sequence: TGTGCCTGGAGCTGGGGACGGGGGAATGAGCAGTTCTTC. Translated, it gives CAWSWGRGNEQFF.